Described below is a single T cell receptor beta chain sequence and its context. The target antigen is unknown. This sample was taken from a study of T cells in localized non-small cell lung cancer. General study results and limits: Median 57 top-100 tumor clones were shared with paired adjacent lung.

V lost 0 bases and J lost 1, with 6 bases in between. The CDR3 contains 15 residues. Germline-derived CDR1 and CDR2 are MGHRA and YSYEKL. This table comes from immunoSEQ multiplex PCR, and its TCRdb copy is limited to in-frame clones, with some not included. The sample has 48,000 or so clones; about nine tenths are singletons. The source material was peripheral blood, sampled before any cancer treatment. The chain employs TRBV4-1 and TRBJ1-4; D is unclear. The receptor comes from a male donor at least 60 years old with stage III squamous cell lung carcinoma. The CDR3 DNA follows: TGCGCCAGCAGCCAAGAGGGCGGAACTAATGAAAAACTGTTTTTT. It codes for CASSQEGGTNEKLFF.